This T cell receptor (beta chain) was identified during a study of beta chain features in type 1 diabetes. The germline V gene has CDR1 KGHSH and CDR2 LQKENI. V shed 0 bases and J 0 bases; nucleotides not matched to a gene: 6. CDR3 length equals 18 residues. As every portion of the isolated RNA was reverse transcribed, the sequencing read expressed TCRB transcripts. Profiled with immunoSEQ multiplex PCR; TCRdb holds only in-frame clones, not every one. The sample has a few hundred thousand clones; 11% are singletons. Whole-study results and caveats: In patients and controls equally, PCR might favor templates that are shorter.

Points on this clone: Its target is not known.

Sequencing was done on a sample of naive CD4+ T cells from blood. This receptor was taken from a woman aged 30 to 39 in good health. The gene calls are TRBV18 and TRBJ1-1; 11 bases match TRBD1. The CDR3 is CASSPPGTGGTMNTEAFF. The CDR3, as DNA: TGTGCCAGCTCACCACCAGGGACAGGGGGAACCATGAACACTGAAGCTTTCTTT. Supplemented by reference TRBV18 and TRBJ1-1, the full variable domain reads NAGVMQNPRHLVRRRGQEARLRCSPMKGHSHVYWYRQLPEEGLKFMVYLQKENIIDESGMPKERFSAEFPKEGPSILRIQQVVRGDSAAYFCASSPPGTGGTMNTEAFFGQGTRLTVV.